The 27 T cell receptor beta chains given below trace back to one sample, sequenced in a study of OX40 agonist ivuxolimab in advanced cancers. TCRdb's table, derived via immunoSEQ multiplex PCR, lists solely in-frame clones and lacks some. The sample has 70,000 to 95,000 clones, more than 90% seen once. The input for sequencing was CD4+ or CD8+ T cells sorted from blood, taken in a trial of the OX40 agonist ivuxolimab. These receptors were taken from an adult with an advanced solid tumor such as melanoma, head and neck, liver or kidney cancer.

J is TRBJ2-6 and V is TRBV10-3; a weak D match, TRBD1 (6 bases). Trimming cost V 11 bases and J 4 bases, with 12 bases left between them. The CDR3 length is 13 residues. Germline lookup yields CDR1 ENHRY and CDR2 SYGVKD. The CDR3 DNA reads TGTGCCGCCACAGGGCCCGGGGCCAACGTCCTGACTTTC. It encodes CAATGPGANVLTF.

This chain connects TRBV2 to TRBJ2-7; TRBD1 aligns across 10 bases. The germline V gene encodes CDR1 SNHLY and CDR2 FYNNEI. V dropped 3 bases and J dropped 4; count of bases not matched to a gene: 9. The CDR3 extends over 16 amino acids. The CDR3 region is CASSDQQPGQGYEQYF. The CDR3 DNA follows: TGTGCCAGCAGTGACCAGCAACCGGGACAGGGGTACGAGCAGTACTTC.

The chain combines TRBV28 with TRBJ1-3; possibly TRBD1 for D (6 bases). V dropped 2 bases and J dropped 2 bases, with 7 bases sitting between them. Germline CDR1 is MDHEN and CDR2 is SYDVKM. The CDR3 is 14 amino acids. The CDR3 region is CASSLGGPGNTIYF. CDR3 DNA sequence: TGTGCCAGCAGTTTAGGGGGGCCTGGAAACACCATATATTTT. Variable domain in full (rest from reference TRBV28 and TRBJ1-3): DVKVTQSSRYLVKRTGEKVFLECVQDMDHENMFWYRQDPGLGLRLIYFSYDVKMKEKGDIPEGYSVSREKKERFSLILESASTNQTSMYLCASSLGGPGNTIYFGEGSWLTVV.

The genes are TRBV6-5 and TRBJ2-1, with 13 bases that match TRBD2. This CDR3 has 16 amino acids. Germline loops: CDR1 MNHEY, CDR2 SVGAGI. V dropped 2 bases and J dropped 7; count of bases not matched to a gene: 5. The CDR3 protein is CASSYTGLAGVNEQFF. The CDR3 region has the DNA TGTGCCAGCAGTTACACCGGACTAGCGGGAGTAAATGAGCAGTTCTTC.

The chain links TRBV5-4 to TRBJ1-2; D unresolved. Trimming cost V 0 bases and J 0 bases, with 9 bases left between them. The CDR3 has 15 residues. In germline, CDR1 is SGHNT, CDR2 YYREEE (reference sequence). CDR3 protein: CASSLETGSNYGYTF. The CDR3 region has the DNA TGTGCCAGCAGCTTGGAGACGGGGTCTAACTATGGCTACACCTTC.

The chain uses TRBV7-2 and TRBJ2-7, with 11 bases aligning to TRBD2. The trim removed 3 bases at V and 0 bases at J, leaving 7 bases unmatched. CDR3 length: 17 residues. From germline, CDR1 is SGHTA and CDR2 FQGNSA. The CDR3 spells CASSFIAGGPLSYEQYF. CDR3 DNA: TGTGCCAGCAGCTTTATAGCGGGAGGGCCCCTCTCCTACGAGCAGTACTTC.

The rearrangement links TRBV5-1 to TRBJ2-1; tentatively, D is TRBD2 (5 bases). V was pared by 4 bases and J by 0 bases, with 14 bases between. The CDR3 length is 16 residues. Germline CDR1 is SGHRS and CDR2 is YFSETQ. DNA of the CDR3: TGCGCCAGCAGCCGGGCGGGCACAAGCTCCTACAATGAGCAGTTCTTC. As protein: CASSRAGTSSYNEQFF.

V gene TRBV7-8 combines with J gene TRBJ2-7; D might be TRBD2 (5 bases). Deletions cut 1 base from V and 3 bases from J, with 10 bases between. Germline V lookup: CDR1 SGHVS, CDR2 FQNEAQ. The CDR3 has 14 residues. CDR3 DNA sequence: TGTGCCAGCAGCTTAGGGTTGGGGAGCTACGAGCAGTACTTC. Protein: CASSLGLGSYEQYF.

The chain joins TRBV5-1 to TRBJ1-1, with TRBD1 identical over 8 bases. The CDR3 contains 14 residues. The trim removed 3 bases at V and 11 bases at J, leaving 12 bases unmatched. CDR1 and CDR2 from the germline V gene are SGHRS and YFSETQ. CDR3 nucleotides: TGCGCCAGCAGCTCAGGAGTGACAGGGGAGTCGGCTTTCTTT. This sequence encodes CASSSGVTGESAFF.

The V call is TRBV27, the J call TRBJ1-5; D is perhaps TRBD1 (5 bases). The length of the CDR3 is 16 residues. CDR1 is MNHEY, CDR2 SMNVEV, per germline (reference sequence). V was pared by 6 bases and J by 0 bases, with 15 bases between. The DNA for the CDR3 is TGTGCCAGCAGCCTCGGGGCGGCCCCTAGCAATCAGCCCCAGCATTTT. Amino acid sequence: CASSLGAAPSNQPQHF.

This clone showed up just once. The chain uses TRBV9 and TRBJ2-2; 7 nucleotides align to TRBD2. The CDR3 extends over 16 amino acids. Germline CDR1 reads SGDLS; CDR2 reads YYNGEE. V was clipped by 0 bases and J by 5 bases; unmatched bases: 7. In DNA, the CDR3 is TGTGCCAGCAGCGTAGTCACTAGCGCGAGGACCGGGGAGCTGTTTTTT. Residues: CASSVVTSARTGELFF. Filled out from reference TRBV9 and TRBJ2-2, the complete variable domain reads DSGVTQTPKHLITATGQRVTLRCSPRSGDLSVYWYQQSLDQGLQFLIQYYNGEERAKGNILERFSAQQFPDLHSELNLSSLELGDSALYFCASSVVTSARTGELFFGEGSRLTVL.

This chain uses TRBV7-2 with TRBJ1-3; unclear D gene. V was clipped by 2 bases and J by 4 bases, with 9 bases between them. This CDR3 contains 14 residues. Germline V gene sequence: CDR1 SGHTA, CDR2 FQGNSA. Written as DNA, the CDR3 is TGTGCCAGCAGCTTACCTAATAGAGGAAACACCATATATTTT. This gives the protein CASSLPNRGNTIYF.

V is TRBV28 and J is TRBJ2-2, with D tentatively TRBD1 (6 bases). Germline V gene data show CDR1 as MDHEN and CDR2 as SYDVKM. The CDR3 covers 15 residues. The ends were cut back, 6 bases at V and 2 bases at J, with 13 bases in the middle. CDR3 in amino acids: CASSRDTSNTGELFF. Here the CDR3 DNA reads TGTGCCAGCAGCCGGGACACCAGTAACACCGGGGAGCTGTTTTTT.

This clone has just one count. The chain carries TRBV9 and TRBJ2-7, with D possibly being TRBD2 (6 bases). V shed 0 bases and J shed 2 bases, with 9 bases lying between them. Germline lookup yields CDR1 SGDLS and CDR2 YYNGEE. CDR3 length: 14 residues. The CDR3: CASSVGSSAYEQYF. DNA of the CDR3: TGTGCCAGCAGCGTAGGTTCTAGCGCCTACGAGCAGTACTTC. Combining the CDR3 with reference TRBV9 and TRBJ2-7 gives the whole variable domain DSGVTQTPKHLITATGQRVTLRCSPRSGDLSVYWYQQSLDQGLQFLIQYYNGEERAKGNILERFSAQQFPDLHSELNLSSLELGDSALYFCASSVGSSAYEQYFGPGTRLTVT.

V gene TRBV10-1 combines with J gene TRBJ2-7, with a possible D match to TRBD2 (6 bases). Germline V gene sequence: CDR1 WNHNN, CDR2 SYGVQD (reference sequence). The CDR3 length is 12 residues. Trimming shortened V by 3 bases and J by 7 bases, and 10 bases separated the two germline ends. The CDR3 nucleotides are TGCGCCAGCAGTGAATTGCGGGGAGAGCAGTACTTC. It yields the protein CASSELRGEQYF.

The chain joins TRBV7-2 to TRBJ2-7; D uncertain. Germline values: CDR1 SGHTA, CDR2 FQGNSA. This CDR3 is 13 amino acids long. V shed 1 base and J shed 5 bases, with 9 bases lying between them. This CDR3 is CASSLGFANEQYF. The CDR3, as DNA: TGTGCCAGCAGCTTAGGTTTTGCCAACGAGCAGTACTTC.

This chain connects TRBV27 to TRBJ2-1, with D perhaps assigned TRBD1 or TRBD2 (5 bases each). V was trimmed by 8 bases and J by 8 bases, leaving 13 bases between them. CDR3 length equals 12 residues. Looked up from germline, CDR1 is MNHEY and CDR2 is SMNVEV (reference sequence). The CDR3 sequence: CASSGWGYEQFF. Here the CDR3 DNA reads TGTGCCAGCTCGGGGTGGGGCTATGAGCAGTTCTTC.

The rearrangement links TRBV6-1 to TRBJ1-2; TRBD1 is a possible D gene (5 bases). Deletions cut 3 bases from V and 4 bases from J, with 15 bases between. The CDR3 contains 15 residues. Germline V gives CDR1 MNHNS, CDR2 SASEGT. CDR3 residues: CASSEYSPGPYGYTF. CDR3 nucleotides: TGTGCCAGCAGTGAGTACTCGCCGGGACCCTATGGCTACACCTTC.

V gene TRBV6-5 combines with J gene TRBJ2-7, with 8 positions matching TRBD1. The CDR3 contains 14 residues. With 7 bases clipped from V and 3 bases from J, the junction kept 8 bases outside the gene matches. Germline-derived CDR1 and CDR2 are MNHEY and SVGAGI. The CDR3 protein is CASTSGTGLYEQYF. The CDR3 region has the DNA TGTGCCAGCACCTCCGGGACAGGACTCTACGAGCAGTACTTC.

The chain joins TRBV5-1 to TRBJ1-5, with D perhaps matching TRBD1 (5 bases). This CDR3 comprises 15 residues. Germline V gene lookup returns CDR1 SGHRS and CDR2 YFSETQ. Trimming removed 1 base from V and 7 bases from J, with 15 bases in between. DNA for the CDR3: TGCGCCAGCAGCTTGATGTCGGGGGTAGGACAGCCCCAGCATTTT. Its protein product is CASSLMSGVGQPQHF. Full variable domain (outside the CDR3, taken from reference TRBV5-1 and TRBJ1-5): KAGVTQTPRYLIKTRGQQVTLSCSPISGHRSVSWYQQTPGQGLQFLFEYFSETQRNKGNFPGRFSGRQFSNSRSEMNVSTLELGDSALYLCASSLMSGVGQPQHFGDGTRLSIL.

This clone was detected a few times. The chain recombines TRBV30 with TRBJ1-5; D may be TRBD1 (5 bases). The CDR3 runs to 14 residues. Per the germline V gene, CDR1 is GTSNPN and CDR2 is SVGIG (reference sequence). The V end was cut by 0 bases, the J end by 7 bases, with 13 bases between. CDR3 sequence: CAWSVGGGDQPQHF. The DNA of the CDR3 is TGTGCCTGGAGTGTGGGGGGAGGTGACCAGCCCCAGCATTTT.

J is TRBJ2-7 and V is TRBV27; 11 nucleotides match TRBD2. The CDR3 covers 18 residues. CDR1 is MNHEY and CDR2 is SMNVEV in the germline V gene (reference sequence). Trimming cost V 4 bases and J 0 bases; bases outside gene matches: 11. The CDR3 DNA follows: TGTGCCAGCAGTTCGGGTCCGGGACTAGCGGATTTCTCCTACGAGCAGTACTTC. Translated: CASSSGPGLADFSYEQYF.

The V call is TRBV5-8, the J call TRBJ2-7; 7 bases line up with TRBD1. The CDR3 spans 14 residues. Unmatched junction bases numbered 3, after V lost 3 bases and J lost 0 bases. The germline gives CDR1 SGHTS, CDR2 YDEGEE. The CDR3 DNA follows: TGTGCCAGCAGCTCGGACAGGAACTCCTACGAGCAGTACTTC. It codes for CASSSDRNSYEQYF.

The chain couples TRBV28 to TRBJ1-5; D perhaps matches TRBD1 (6 bases). Germline-derived CDR1 and CDR2 are MDHEN and SYDVKM. The CDR3 extends over 12 amino acids. V was trimmed by 10 bases and J by 9 bases, leaving 16 bases between them. CDR3 DNA sequence: TGTGCCACACGGGGGGCGACGATGCCCCAGCATTTT. Translating it yields CATRGATMPQHF. The complete variable domain, with remaining parts taken from reference TRBV28 and TRBJ1-5, reads DVKVTQSSRYLVKRTGEKVFLECVQDMDHENMFWYRQDPGLGLRLIYFSYDVKMKEKGDIPEGYSVSREKKERFSLILESASTNQTSMYLCATRGATMPQHFGDGTRLSIL.

This clone has only one observation. The chain joins TRBV10-1 to TRBJ2-1, with TRBD2 identical over 8 bases. Germline V lookup: CDR1 WNHNN, CDR2 SYGVQD (reference sequence). The CDR3 is 19 amino acids. The V gene end was trimmed by 2 bases and the J gene end by 0 bases; junction bases not matched to a gene: 12. This CDR3 is CASSEGVAGPSSSYNEQFF. The CDR3 DNA is TGCGCCAGCAGTGAGGGGGTAGCGGGACCGTCTAGCTCCTACAATGAGCAGTTCTTC.

The J gene is TRBJ2-7, the V gene TRBV7-2; 7 bases match TRBD2. V lost 2 bases and J lost 3; bases outside the gene matches: 7. CDR3 size: 15 residues. Germline loops: CDR1 SGHTA, CDR2 FQGNSA. The CDR3 region has the DNA TGTGCCAGCAGCTTAAAAGCGGGAACGGTCTACGAGCAGTACTTC. Protein sequence: CASSLKAGTVYEQYF.

This clone was seen once. The chain is built from TRBV29-1 and TRBJ2-7; perhaps TRBD1 as D (6 bases). The germline V and J ends were trimmed by 2 bases and 5 bases, with 10 bases remaining between them. The CDR3 totals 12 residues. Per germline, CDR1 SQVTM and CDR2 ANQGSEA. Written as DNA, the CDR3 is TGCAGCGTTGAACACAGGGCCAACGAGCAGTACTTC. This sequence encodes CSVEHRANEQYF.